This T cell receptor (beta chain) is drawn from a study of long-term antiretroviral therapy in people with HIV. General study results and limits: Gathering of blood took place between the mid-2000s and the late 2010s, possibly under older ART regimens. Clonal populations expanded prior to ART predominated within the repertoire at all time points.

An immunoSEQ assay, version v3.0, was performed at survey level. The assay was immunoSEQ multiplex PCR, and TCRdb's table has in-frame clones only and misses some. The table includes 25,000 to 35,000 clones, around 95% detected once. In the case of this clone: The antigen remains undetermined.

The sequenced sample was unsorted PBMCs, obtained 5.3 years after starting antiretroviral therapy. The source is a young man with HIV.

In DNA, the CDR3 is TGTGCCAGCTCACCAGATCACGGGACAGGGATTACTGAAGCTTTCTTT. It is translated as CASSPDHGTGITEAFF. The chain couples TRBV18 to TRBJ1-1, with 9 bases aligning to TRBD1. V was pared by 2 bases and J by 5 bases, with 9 bases of the junction left unmatched. The CDR3 has 16 residues. CDR1 KGHSH and CDR2 LQKENI come from the germline V gene.